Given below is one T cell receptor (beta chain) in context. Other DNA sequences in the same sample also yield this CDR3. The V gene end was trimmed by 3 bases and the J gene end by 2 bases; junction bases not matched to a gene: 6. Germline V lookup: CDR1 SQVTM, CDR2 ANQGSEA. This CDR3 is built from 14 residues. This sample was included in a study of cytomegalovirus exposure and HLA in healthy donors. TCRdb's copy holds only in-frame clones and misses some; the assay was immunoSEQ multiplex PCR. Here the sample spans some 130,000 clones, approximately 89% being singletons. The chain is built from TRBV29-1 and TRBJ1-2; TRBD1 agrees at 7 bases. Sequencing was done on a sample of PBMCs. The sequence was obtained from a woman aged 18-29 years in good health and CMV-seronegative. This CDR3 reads CSVEGRGRNYGYTF. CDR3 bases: TGCAGCGTTGAGGGAAGGGGGCGAAACTATGGCTACACCTTC.